Below are 7 T cell receptor beta chains sequenced from a single sample in a study of T-cell memory formation after mild COVID-19. Using its own MiXCR run on the 5' RACE reads, TCRdb lists one record per CDR3 protein. The sample lists some 120,000 distinct CDR3 sequences, more than 15% occurring once. Sequenced input: PBMCs or a T cell subset sorted from them (not recorded which). Receptor source: an adult woman who had mild COVID-19 (a few samples of this study predate the infection). Cell type and time point are not known.

This rearrangement joins TRBV18 to TRBJ2-7, with D unclear. With 9 bases removed from V and 3 bases from J, the gap between germline ends came to 15 bases. This CDR3 has 13 residues. The germline gives CDR1 KGHSH, CDR2 LQKENI. The chain's CDR3 is CASTREFRYEQYF. In nucleotides, the CDR3 is TGTGCCAGTACAAGGGAATTTCGCTACGAGCAGTACTTC.

The V call is TRBV9, the J call TRBJ2-5; 11 bases agree with TRBD2. Per germline, CDR1 SGDLS and CDR2 YYNGEE. This CDR3 is 15 amino acids long. The junction had 8 bases not matched to a gene; V was cut back by 6 bases and J by 4 bases. The CDR3: CASNRLAGSGETQYF. The DNA for the CDR3 is TGTGCCAGCAACAGACTAGCGGGGTCGGGAGAGACCCAGTACTTC.

J is TRBJ2-3 and V is TRBV7-9; D remains unclear. The germline V gene has CDR1 SEHNR and CDR2 FQNEAQ (reference sequence). V gave up 4 bases and J gave up 4 bases, with 9 bases separating them. The CDR3 contains 13 residues. This CDR3 is CASSSTPADTQYF. The CDR3 nucleotides read TGTGCCAGCAGCTCGACCCCGGCAGATACGCAGTATTTT. The full variable domain, its missing parts supplied by reference TRBV7-9 and TRBJ2-3, is DTGVSQNPRHKITKRGQNVTFRCDPISEHNRLYWYRQTLGQGPEFLTYFQNEAQLEKSRLLSDRFSAERPKGSFSTLEIQRTEQGDSAMYLCASSSTPADTQYFGPGTRLTVL.

This clonotype occurred many times. The DNA for the CDR3 is TGCAGCGACGTTCAGACCAACTACAATGAGCAGTTCTTC. This translates into CSDVQTNYNEQFF. This chain uses TRBV29-1 with TRBJ2-1; D call uncertain. The CDR3 sequence is 13 residues long. V was shortened by 7 bases and J by 3 bases, with 13 bases between the two germline ends. From germline, CDR1 is SQVTM and CDR2 ANQGSEA.

The chain couples TRBV18 to TRBJ1-3, with no clear D. Germline V gene data show CDR1 as KGHSH and CDR2 as LQKENI. This CDR3 is 13 amino acids long. Trimming stripped 3 bases from V and 0 bases from J, with 3 bases between. The CDR3 sequence is CASSPNSGNTIYF. The CDR3 DNA reads as TGTGCCAGCTCACCCAACTCTGGAAACACCATATATTTT. Based on the CDR3 plus reference TRBV18 and TRBJ1-3, the full variable domain is NAGVMQNPRHLVRRRGQEARLRCSPMKGHSHVYWYRQLPEEGLKFMVYLQKENIIDESGMPKERFSAEFPKEGPSILRIQQVVRGDSAAYFCASSPNSGNTIYFGEGSWLTVV.

Only a few counts were recorded for this clonotype. The CDR3 nucleotides are TGTGCCAGCAGCCTGACAGGCCCAGACAATGAGCAGTTCTTC. This codes for CASSLTGPDNEQFF. This chain joins TRBV7-2 and TRBJ2-1; D is perhaps TRBD1 (6 bases). The V gene's germline CDR1 is SGHTA and CDR2 FQGNSA. V dropped 5 bases and J dropped 5 bases, with 13 bases sitting between them. The length of the CDR3 is 14 residues.

This clonotype was recorded at least ten times. V is TRBV6-5 and J is TRBJ2-1, with D perhaps matching TRBD1 (5 bases). Trimming left V 7 bases short and J 5 bases short, with 21 bases between. The CDR3 spans 16 residues. The germline CDR1 and CDR2 sequences are MNHEY and SVGAGI. CDR3 in amino acids: CASKLALGPGHNEQFF. The CDR3 coding sequence is TGTGCCAGCAAATTAGCCCTCGGGCCAGGGCACAATGAGCAGTTCTTC.